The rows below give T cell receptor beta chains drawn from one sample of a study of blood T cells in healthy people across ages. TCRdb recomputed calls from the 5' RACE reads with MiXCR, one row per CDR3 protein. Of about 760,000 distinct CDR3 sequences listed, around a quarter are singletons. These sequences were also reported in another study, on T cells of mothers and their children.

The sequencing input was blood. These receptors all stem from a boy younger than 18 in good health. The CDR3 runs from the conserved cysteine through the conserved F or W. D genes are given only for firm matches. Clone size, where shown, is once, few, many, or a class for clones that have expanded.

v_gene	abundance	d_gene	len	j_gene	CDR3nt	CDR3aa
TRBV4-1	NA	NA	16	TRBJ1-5	TGCGCCAGCAGCCAAGTCGACTCTCGGGGCAATCAGCCCCAGCATTTT	CASSQVDSRGNQPQHF
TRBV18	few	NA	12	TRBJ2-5	TGTGCCAGCTCCGACATAGGAGAGACCCAGTACTTC	CASSDIGETQYF
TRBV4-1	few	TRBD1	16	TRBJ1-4	TGCGCCAACAGCAACCGGGACAGAAGCCTCAATGAAAAACTGTTTTTT	CANSNRDRSLNEKLFF
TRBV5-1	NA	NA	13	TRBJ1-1	TGCGCCAGCAGCTTCGAGACGACCACTGAAGCTTTCTTT	CASSFETTTEAFF
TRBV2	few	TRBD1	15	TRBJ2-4	TGTGCCGGCAGGGCCGGGACAGGGAGGGAGAACATTCAGTACTTC	CAGRAGTGRENIQYF
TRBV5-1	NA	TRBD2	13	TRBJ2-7	TGCGCCAGCGGGCGGGGGTATGGTTACGAGCAGTACTTC	CASGRGYGYEQYF
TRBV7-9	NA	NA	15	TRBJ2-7	TGTGCCAGTTTAGCGTACCAGGGGCACTCCTACGAGCAGTACTTC	CASLAYQGHSYEQYF
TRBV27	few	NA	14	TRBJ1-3	TGTGCCAGCAGATTGGGGGAAATTGGAAACACCATATATTTT	CASRLGEIGNTIYF
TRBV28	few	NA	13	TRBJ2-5	TGTGCCAGCAAGATATCGGGAGTTGGAACCCAGTACTTC	CASKISGVGTQYF
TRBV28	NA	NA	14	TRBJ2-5	TGTGCCAGCAGTTTATATAACACCCTAGAGACCCAGTACTTC	CASSLYNTLETQYF
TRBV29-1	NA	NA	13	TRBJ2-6	TGCAGCGTTGGGGAGGACGGGGCCAACGTCCTGACTTTC	CSVGEDGANVLTF
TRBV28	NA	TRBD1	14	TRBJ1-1	TGTGCCAGCCGTCGGGACAGGCGAAACACTGAAGCTTTCTTT	CASRRDRRNTEAFF
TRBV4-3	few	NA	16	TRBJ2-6	TGCGCCAGCAGCCAAGAGCGAAGCTCTGGGGCCAACGTCCTGACTTTC	CASSQERSSGANVLTF
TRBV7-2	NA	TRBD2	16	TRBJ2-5	TGTGCCAGCAGCTTAACGGGAGGGAAGTACCAAGAGACCCAGTACTTC	CASSLTGGKYQETQYF
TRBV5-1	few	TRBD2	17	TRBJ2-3	TGCGCCAGCAGCAACGGACTAGCGGGGGATAGCACAGATACGCAGTATTTT	CASSNGLAGDSTDTQYF
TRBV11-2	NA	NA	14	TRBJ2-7	TGTGCCAGCAGCTTAGATGGACTGCTGCCTCAGCAGTACTTC	CASSLDGLLPQQYF
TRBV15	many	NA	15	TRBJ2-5	TGTGCCACCAGCGCAGAACAGGACAATCAAGAGACCCAGTACTTC	CATSAEQDNQETQYF
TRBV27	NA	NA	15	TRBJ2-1	TGTGCCAGCAGTCCGATAGCGGTCTCCTACAATGAGCAGTTCTTC	CASSPIAVSYNEQFF
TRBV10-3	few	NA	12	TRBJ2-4	TGTGCCATCAGTGGAAACAGGGTATCTCAGTACTTC	CAISGNRVSQYF
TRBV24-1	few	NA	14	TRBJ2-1	TGTGCCCCCCGCAGGCCGGACTCCTACAATGAGCAGTTCTTC	CAPRRPDSYNEQFF
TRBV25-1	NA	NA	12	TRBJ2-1	TGTGCCAGCAGCGCCGGTGCCTTAGAGCAGTTCTTC	CASSAGALEQFF
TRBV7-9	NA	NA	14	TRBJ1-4	TGTGCCAGCAGCTTTGCGGTGGGAGATGAAAAACTGTTTTTT	CASSFAVGDEKLFF
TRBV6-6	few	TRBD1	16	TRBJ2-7	TGTGCCAGCAGTTACCCACCGGGACAGGGAGGCTACGAGCAGTACTTC	CASSYPPGQGGYEQYF
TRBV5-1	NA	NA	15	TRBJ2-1	TGCGCCAGCAGCTTGTACTCGGGTTCCGATAATGAGCAGTTCTTC	CASSLYSGSDNEQFF
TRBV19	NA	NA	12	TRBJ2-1	TGTGCCGGTAGACCAACAAACAATGAGCAGTTCTTC	CAGRPTNNEQFF
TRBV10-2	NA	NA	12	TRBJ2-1	TGCGCCAGCAGTGAGTTCCGCGGTGAGCAGTTCTTC	CASSEFRGEQFF
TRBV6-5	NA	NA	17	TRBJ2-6	TGTGCCAGCAGTTTCGGGACTTACCACTCTGGGGCCAACGTCCTGACTTTC	CASSFGTYHSGANVLTF
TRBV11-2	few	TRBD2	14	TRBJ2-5	TGTGCCAGCAGCTTAGGACTAGCTTGGGAGACCCAGTACTTC	CASSLGLAWETQYF
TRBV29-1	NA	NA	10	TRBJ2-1	TGCAGCTATCTGGGCAATGAGCAGTTCTTC	CSYLGNEQFF
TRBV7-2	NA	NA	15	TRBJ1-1	TGTGCCAGCAGCTTAGTAATGGGGTTCGCGGCAGGAGCTTTCTTT	CASSLVMGFAAGAFF
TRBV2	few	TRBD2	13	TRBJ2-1	TGTGCCGGTAGCGGGGGGGCGTACAATGAGCAGTTCTTC	CAGSGGAYNEQFF
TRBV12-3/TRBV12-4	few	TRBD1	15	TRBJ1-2	TGTGCCAGCAGCCCGACAGGGACTTGGGGCTATGGCTACACCTTC	CASSPTGTWGYGYTF
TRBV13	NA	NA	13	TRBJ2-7	TGTGCCAGCAGCCCAAAAATTCGCTACGAGCAGTACTTC	CASSPKIRYEQYF
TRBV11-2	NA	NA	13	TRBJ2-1	TGTGCCAGCAGCTTATTGACACAGAATGAGCAGTTCTTC	CASSLLTQNEQFF
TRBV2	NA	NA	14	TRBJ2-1	TGTGCCAGCACCGAACGGGGAATAGGCAATGAGCAGTTCTTC	CASTERGIGNEQFF
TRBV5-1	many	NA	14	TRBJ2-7	TGCGCCAGCAGCCCGGCAGGGCTCAGCTACGAGCAGTACTTC	CASSPAGLSYEQYF
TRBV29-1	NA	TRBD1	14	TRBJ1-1	TGCAGCGTTGGGAAAACAGGGGGCATGACTGAAGCTTTCTTT	CSVGKTGGMTEAFF
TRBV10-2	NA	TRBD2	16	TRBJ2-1	TGCGCCAGCAGTGAACAGGGACTAGCGGTCTACAATGAGCAGTCCTTC	CASSEQGLAVYNEQSF
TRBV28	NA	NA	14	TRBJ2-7	TGTGCCCGCAGTTTAATGGGGCCGTACTACGAGCAGTACTTC	CARSLMGPYYEQYF
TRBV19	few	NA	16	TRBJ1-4	TGTGCCAGTAGTATGGTCGGGCAGGCCTGGGGTGAAAAACTGTTTTTT	CASSMVGQAWGEKLFF
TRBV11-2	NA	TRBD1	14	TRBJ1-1	TGTGCCAGCAGGCGACAGGGAGGGAGCACTGAAGCTTTCTTT	CASRRQGGSTEAFF
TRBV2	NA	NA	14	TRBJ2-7	TGTGCCAGCAATGAGGGGTCAGGGGCCTACGAGCAGTACTTC	CASNEGSGAYEQYF
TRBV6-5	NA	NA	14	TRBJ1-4	TGTGCCAGCTCAGATACTGCAACTAATGAAAAACTGTTTTTT	CASSDTATNEKLFF
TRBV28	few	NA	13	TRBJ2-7	TGTGCCAGCAGCCTCGACCGGGCGGCTGAGCAGTACTTC	CASSLDRAAEQYF
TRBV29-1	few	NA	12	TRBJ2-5	TGCAGCGTTGGGACGTCCGAAGAGACCCAGTACTTC	CSVGTSEETQYF
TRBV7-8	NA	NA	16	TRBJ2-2	TGTGCCAGCAGCTTAATTACCCCCGGCAACACCGGGGAGCTGTTTTTT	CASSLITPGNTGELFF
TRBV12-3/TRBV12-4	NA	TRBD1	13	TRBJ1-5	TGTGCCAGCAGTTCGGGAGCCCAGGGGGTTGGGCATTTT	CASSSGAQGVGHF
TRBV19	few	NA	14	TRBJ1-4	TGTGCCAGTAGTCTCGGGGGTTTTGGCGAAAAACTGTTTTTT	CASSLGGFGEKLFF
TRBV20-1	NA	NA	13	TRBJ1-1	TGCAGTGCTAGTAGAGGGCAAGGAACTGAAGCTTTCTTT	CSASRGQGTEAFF
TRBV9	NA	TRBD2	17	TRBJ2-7	TGTGCCAGCAGCGTAGGGGCTAGCGGGGGGCCCTCCTACGAGCAGTACTTC	CASSVGASGGPSYEQYF
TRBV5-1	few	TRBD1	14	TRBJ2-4	TGCGCCAGCGGGCAGGGGGCTATTGAAAACATTCAGTACTTC	CASGQGAIENIQYF
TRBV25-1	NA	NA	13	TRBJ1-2	TGTGCCAGCAGTGCAAACAGGGCGGATGGCTACACCTTC	CASSANRADGYTF
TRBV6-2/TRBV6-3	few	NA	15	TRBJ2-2	TGTGCCAGCAGGGACCCCGGGACCCCCACCGGGGAGCTGTTTTTT	CASRDPGTPTGELFF
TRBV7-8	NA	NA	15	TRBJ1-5	TGTGCCAGCAGCTTAGGAGGACAGCCGCAATGGCCCCAGCATTTT	CASSLGGQPQWPQHF
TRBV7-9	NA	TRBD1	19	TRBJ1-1	TGTGCCAGCAGCCTCAAACCAGGGGGGGTTGAAGGCATGAACACTGAAGCTTTCTTT	CASSLKPGGVEGMNTEAFF
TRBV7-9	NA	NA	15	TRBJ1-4	TGTGCCAGCAGCCGAGGACAGACAAGTAATGAAAAACTGTTTTTT	CASSRGQTSNEKLFF